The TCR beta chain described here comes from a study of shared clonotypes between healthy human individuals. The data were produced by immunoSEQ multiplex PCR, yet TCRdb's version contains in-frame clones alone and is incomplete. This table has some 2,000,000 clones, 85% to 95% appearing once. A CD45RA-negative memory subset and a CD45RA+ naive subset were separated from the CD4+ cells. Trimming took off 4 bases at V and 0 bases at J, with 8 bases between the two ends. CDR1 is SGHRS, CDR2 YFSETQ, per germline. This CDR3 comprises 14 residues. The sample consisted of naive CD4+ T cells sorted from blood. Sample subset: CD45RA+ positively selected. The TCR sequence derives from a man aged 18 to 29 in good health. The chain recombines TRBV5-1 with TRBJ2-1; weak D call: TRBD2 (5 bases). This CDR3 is CASSQLVSYNEQFF. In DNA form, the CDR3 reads TGCGCCAGCAGCCAACTAGTCTCCTACAATGAGCAGTTCTTC.